This T cell receptor (beta chain) is drawn from a study of blood T cell repertoires in COVID-19. Only in-frame clones appear in the TCRdb table, and some are missing; sequencing was by immunoSEQ multiplex PCR. The data hold 150,000 to 200,000 clones, with roughly 87% observed a single time. The sequencing sample was made of PBMCs or T cells enriched from blood (not recorded which). The sequence was collected from a human donor with acute COVID-19. The donor label of this sample is uncertain.

CDR3 nucleotide sequence: TGTGCCAGCAGCCCCCGACAGGGGGCTATCGATACGCAGTATTTT. Translation: CASSPRQGAIDTQYF. V is TRBV7-3 and J is TRBJ2-3; 10 bases agree with TRBD1. The CDR3 has 15 residues. The J segment lost 6 bases and the V segment lost 5 bases, leaving 8 bases of the junction unmatched. Germline V gene sequence: CDR1 SGHTA, CDR2 FQGTGA. The variable domain in full, with the rest retrieved from reference TRBV7-3 and TRBJ2-3, is GAGVSQTPSNKVTEKGKYVELRCDPISGHTALYWYRQSLGQGPEFLIYFQGTGAADDSGLPNDRFFAVRPEGSVSTLKIQRTERGDSAVYLCASSPRQGAIDTQYFGPGTRLTVL.